The 16 T cell receptor beta chains below come from one sample, sequenced in a study of cytomegalovirus exposure and HLA in healthy donors (dated by TCRdb to between 2016 and 2019). The library was built by means of the immunoSEQ multiplex PCR assay. For the multiplex PCR, a mixture combining 60 forward primers for TCR Vbeta segments and 13 reverse primers for TCR Jbeta segments was used. TCRdb provides this immuneACCESS table in a form limited to in-frame rearrangements. Some clones are lacking; in checked studies, under half of them reflect an unresolved V gene, and why the rest are absent is not known. The sample contains 110,000 to 150,000 clones, about 74% of them found a single time. The ten top clones hold approximately 4% of the sample. What was sequenced was PBMCs. The receptors here all came from a young man in good health and CMV-seropositive.

This chain uses TRBV5-1 with TRBJ1-1; 10 positions match TRBD1. Trimming cost V 4 bases and J 11 bases; bases outside gene matches: 11. This CDR3 contains 14 residues. CDR1 and CDR2 (germline): SGHRS, YFSETQ. The CDR3 region is CASSTSGTGVKAFF. The CDR3 DNA reads TGCGCCAGCAGCACCTCCGGGACAGGGGTTAAGGCTTTCTTT.

The chain recombines TRBV6-1 with TRBJ2-2; TRBD2 might be the D (6 bases). The CDR3 is 15 amino acids. Germline-derived CDR1 and CDR2 are MNHNS and SASEGT. Between the trimmed V and J ends, which lost 4 bases and 9 bases, there was a span of 18 bases. The CDR3 DNA follows: TGTGCCAGCAGTGTCTCCGGGACTCTCCCTCGGGAGCTGTTTTTT. It codes for CASSVSGTLPRELFF.

The genes are TRBV11-3 and TRBJ2-5; 7 positions agree with TRBD1. The germline V gene has CDR1 SGHNT and CDR2 YENEEA. V was clipped by 2 bases and J by 5 bases; unmatched bases: 8. CDR3 length equals 15 residues. The CDR3: CASSLRGQGVETQYF. The CDR3 nucleotides are TGTGCCAGCAGCTTAAGAGGGCAGGGGGTGGAGACCCAGTACTTC. Together with reference TRBV11-3 and TRBJ2-5, the CDR3 gives the full variable domain: EAGVVQSPRYKIIEKKQPVAFWCNPISGHNTLYWYLQNLGQGPELLIRYENEEAVDDSQLPKDRFSAERLKGVDSTLKIQPAELGDSAVYLCASSLRGQGVETQYFGPGTRLLVL.

The chain employs TRBV11-1 and TRBJ1-1, with TRBD1 matching over 9 bases. V shed 5 bases and J 4 bases; nucleotides not matched to a gene: 11. Germline V CDR1 and CDR2: SGHAT, FQDESV (reference sequence). The CDR3 has 16 residues. CDR3 sequence (DNA): TGTGCCAGCAGCCCGACAGGGGGTCTCTGGAGCACTGAAGCTTTCTTT. Protein sequence: CASSPTGGLWSTEAFF.

This chain connects TRBV19 to TRBJ1-5; possible D gene TRBD1, 6 bases. CDR1 LNHDA and CDR2 SQIVND come from the germline V gene (reference sequence). CDR3 length equals 16 residues. The V end was cut by 4 bases, the J end by 0 bases, with 13 bases between. This CDR3 is CASSTIPGASNQPQHF. DNA of the CDR3: TGTGCCAGTAGTACTATCCCAGGGGCTAGCAATCAGCCCCAGCATTTT.

CDR3 loop: CASRNEQGNTEAFF. Here the CDR3 DNA reads TGCGCCAGCAGGAATGAACAGGGAAACACTGAAGCTTTCTTT. The chain uses TRBV10-2 and TRBJ1-1, with TRBD1 as a possible D gene (6 bases). Germline values: CDR1 WSHSY, CDR2 SAAADI. V was trimmed by 6 bases and J by 2 bases, leaving 13 bases between them. There are 14 residues in the CDR3.

This clone was counted a single time. J is TRBJ2-1 and V is TRBV7-9, with D perhaps TRBD2 (5 bases). V lost 2 bases, J lost 16 bases, and 15 bases lay in between. The CDR3 contains 12 residues. In germline, CDR1 is SEHNR, CDR2 FQNEAQ (reference sequence). The CDR3 protein is CASSLKGEGNFF. The CDR3 nucleotides read TGTGCCAGCAGCTTAAAGGGCGAGGGCAATTTCTTC.

The chain carries TRBV10-2 and TRBJ2-7, with 9 bases aligning to TRBD1. V was pared by 8 bases and J by 6 bases, with 8 bases of the junction left unmatched. CDR3 length: 13 amino acids. The germline gives CDR1 WSHSY, CDR2 SAAADI. This CDR3 reads CASQGQGGTEQYF. DNA of the CDR3: TGCGCCAGCCAGGGACAGGGTGGCACCGAGCAGTACTTC.

The CDR3 sequence is CASSSPGQRNQPQHF. CDR3 coding DNA: TGTGCCAGCAGTTCACCGGGACAGCGCAATCAGCCCCAGCATTTT. J is TRBJ1-5 and V is TRBV6-6; 7 nucleotides align to TRBD1. V lost 4 bases to trimming and J lost 2 bases; unmatched junction nucleotides: 5. CDR1 is MNHNY and CDR2 is SVGAGI in the germline V gene (reference sequence). The CDR3 spans 15 residues.

The chain combines TRBV5-1 with TRBJ2-3; 11 bases map to TRBD2. The V gene end was trimmed by 0 bases and the J gene end by 5 bases; junction bases not matched to a gene: 2. The germline V gene has CDR1 SGHRS and CDR2 YFSETQ. This CDR3 spans 15 amino acids. This CDR3 reads CASSLAGTSGDTQYF. Written as DNA, the CDR3 is TGCGCCAGCAGCTTGGCCGGGACTAGCGGAGATACGCAGTATTTT.

The chain joins TRBV9 to TRBJ2-1; 7 bases match TRBD1. CDR1 SGDLS and CDR2 YYNGEE come from the germline V gene. This CDR3 is 16 amino acids long. Trimming at V came to 0 bases and at J to 6 bases, leaving 9 bases not matched to a gene. As DNA, the CDR3 is TGTGCCAGCAGCGTAGCTCGTGGACAGGTCCTCAATGAGCAGTTCTTC. This translates into CASSVARGQVLNEQFF. Combining the CDR3 with reference TRBV9 and TRBJ2-1 gives the whole variable domain DSGVTQTPKHLITATGQRVTLRCSPRSGDLSVYWYQQSLDQGLQFLIQYYNGEERAKGNILERFSAQQFPDLHSELNLSSLELGDSALYFCASSVARGQVLNEQFFGPGTRLTVL.

The rearrangement joins TRBV7-9 to TRBJ1-2; D remains ambiguous. The CDR3 sequence is 15 residues long. From germline, CDR1 is SEHNR and CDR2 FQNEAQ (reference sequence). The V and J ends lost 5 bases and 4 bases respectively, with 17 bases between them. Written as DNA, the CDR3 is TGTGCCAGCAGCCCCCAACTGAGGGAGATCTATGGCTACACCTTC. Translating it yields CASSPQLREIYGYTF.

This clone was observed a single time. This CDR3 is CASSELDRGGSEQYF. In DNA form, the CDR3 reads TGTGCCAGCAGTGAATTAGACAGGGGAGGGAGCGAGCAGTACTTC. The chain joins TRBV6-1 to TRBJ2-7; D perhaps matches TRBD1 (8 bases). The CDR3 is 15 amino acids. CDR1 MNHNS and CDR2 SASEGT come from the germline V gene. V shed 2 bases and J shed 6 bases, with 17 bases lying between them.

The rearrangement uses TRBV5-4 and TRBJ2-5, with 8 bases matching TRBD1. Trimming removed 7 bases from V and 2 bases from J; junction bases left unmatched: 10. CDR3 length equals 15 residues. Per germline, CDR1 SGHNT and CDR2 YYREEE (reference sequence). CDR3 nucleotide sequence: TGTGCCAGCGGTAGGACAGGGTCCTTTCAAGAGACCCAGTACTTC. This encodes CASGRTGSFQETQYF.

The chain is built from TRBV5-1 and TRBJ2-1; D is unresolved. CDR1 is SGHRS and CDR2 is YFSETQ in the germline V gene. Trimming took 2 bases from V and 8 from J, leaving 14 bases between them. The CDR3 spans 14 residues. CDR3 sequence (DNA): TGCGCCAGCAGCTTATATCAGGAAGTGGATGAGCAGTTCTTC. It translates to CASSLYQEVDEQFF.

The CDR3 spells CASSPGTGLYTEAFF. In DNA, the CDR3 is TGTGCCAGCAGCCCCGGGACAGGGCTTTACACTGAAGCTTTCTTT. The rearrangement links TRBV7-9 to TRBJ1-1; 9 bases are a match to TRBD1. V was pared by 5 bases and J by 3 bases, with 7 bases of the junction left unmatched. The CDR3 contains 15 residues. CDR1 SEHNR and CDR2 FQNEAQ come from the germline V gene (reference sequence).